This T cell receptor (beta chain) was sequenced for a study of beta chain features in type 1 diabetes. The CDR3 is made up of 19 amino acids. From germline, CDR1 is LGHNA and CDR2 YSLEER. After removal of 0 bases from V and 2 bases from J, the junction contained 7 bases not matched to a gene. Turning to this clone: Its antigen is unknown.

Expressed TCRB transcripts were sequenced, since all the RNA that had been isolated was reverse transcribed. Produced via immunoSEQ multiplex PCR; TCRdb's table is partial and in-frame only. The repertoire consists of 130,000 to 150,000 clones, with around 50% occurring once and the leading ten covering roughly 0.4%. Study-level points and caveats: No resolution was reached here on whether HLA type influences TCRB rearrangement. Type 1 diabetes patients showed fewer insertions and more deletions at VDJ junctions.

Sorted populations all exceeded 95% purity. The receptor was isolated from a man aged 18 to 29 in good health. The chain combines TRBV4-3 with TRBJ2-6, with 10 bases that match TRBD2. Specimen: Tregs from blood. CDR3 sequence: CASSQDGPLAGAGANVLTF. CDR3 sequence (DNA): TGCGCCAGCAGCCAAGATGGCCCGCTAGCGGGAGCTGGGGCCAACGTCCTGACTTTC.